This T cell receptor beta chain was captured in a study of OX40 agonist ivuxolimab in advanced cancers. Overall study: Antecedent anti-PD-1, anti-PD-L1 or anti-CTLA-4 therapy was permissible, with roughly 36% having received some. Partial responses, seen in three patients, involved one hepatocellular carcinoma and two cutaneous melanomas. Study-level results: At doses 0.1 to 3.0 mg/kg, CD4+ and CD8+ clones expanded. Some patients who did not respond also had low normalized T-cell clonal expansion.

Sequenced by immunoSEQ multiplex PCR; TCRdb stores in-frame clones only, minus some. The sample shows around 92,000 clones, 85% to 95% of them seen only once. Comments on this clone: Antigen: not known.

This CDR3 region has 13 residues. Trimming took 4 bases from V and 0 from J, leaving 6 bases between them. Germline-derived CDR1 and CDR2 are SGHNT and YYREEE (reference sequence). The specimen comprised CD4+ or CD8+ T cells sorted from blood, sampled in a trial of the OX40 agonist ivuxolimab. The chain links TRBV5-4 to TRBJ2-3; D gene uncertain. The sequence derives from an adult with an advanced solid tumor such as melanoma, head and neck, liver or kidney cancer. This CDR3 is CASSGASTDTQYF. The CDR3 DNA follows: TGTGCCAGCAGCGGTGCTAGCACAGATACGCAGTATTTT.